This passage covers 22 T cell receptor beta chains from one sample sequenced in a study of shared clonotypes between healthy human individuals. The data were produced by immunoSEQ multiplex PCR, yet TCRdb's version contains in-frame clones alone and is incomplete. The data contain hundreds of thousands of clones, around two thirds of them singletons. Sequencing input: memory CD4+ T cells sorted from blood. Sample subset: CD45RA-negative fraction. The receptors shown here come from a young man in good health.

The chain couples TRBV7-6 to TRBJ2-2; D not resolved. The V end was cut by 1 base, the J end by 6 bases, with 6 bases between. The CDR3 loop spans 13 amino acids. Looked up from germline, CDR1 is SGHVS and CDR2 is FNYEAQ. CDR3 sequence: CASSLDVAGELFF. CDR3 bases: TGTGCCAGCAGCTTAGACGTTGCCGGGGAGCTGTTTTTT.

On this clone: Compared with germline, one end of the junction differs, possibly owing to a read error. Other DNA sequences in the sample encode the same CDR3. This sequence joins TRBV18 and TRBJ2-3; D is perhaps TRBD1 (5 bases). Per germline, CDR1 KGHSH and CDR2 LQKENI. This CDR3 region has 16 residues. The DNA for the CDR3 is TGTGCCAGCTCACCGGGTCCAGGGTCAAGCACAGATACGCAATATTTT. Its translation: CASSPGPGSSTDTQYF.

The chain couples TRBV7-3 to TRBJ2-3, with TRBD2 matching over 9 bases. V gave up 6 bases and J gave up 2 bases; unmatched junction bases: 6. The CDR3 loop spans 15 amino acids. Germline V CDR1 and CDR2: SGHTA, FQGTGA. CDR3 amino acids: CASSLAGEYTDTQYF. CDR3 sequence (DNA): TGTGCCAGCAGTTTAGCGGGAGAGTACACAGATACGCAGTATTTT.

The J gene is TRBJ1-2, the V gene TRBV5-1; TRBD1 aligns across 12 bases. Per the germline V gene, CDR1 is SGHRS and CDR2 is YFSETQ. The CDR3 totals 16 residues. With 4 bases clipped from V and 8 bases from J, the junction kept 12 bases outside the gene matches. In nucleotides, the CDR3 is TGCGCCAGCAGCCGCAATCCGGGACAGGGGGCCAGAGGCTACACCTTC. It encodes CASSRNPGQGARGYTF.

As to this clone: Germline and junction disagree at one end, which may indicate a read error. Here the CDR3 DNA reads TGTGCCAGCAGCGACAGGGGCAGTTTC. Translation gives CASSDRGSF. The V gene is TRBV7-2, the J gene TRBJ2-7; TRBD1 matches 8 bases. CDR1 SGHTA and CDR2 FQGNSA come from the germline V gene. The CDR3 contains 9 residues.

This clone occurred once. The V gene is TRBV4-2, the J gene TRBJ2-2; 7 bases line up with TRBD2. V dropped 2 bases and J dropped 13; count of bases not matched to a gene: 7. Per the germline V gene, CDR1 is LGHNA and CDR2 is YNFKEQ. The CDR3 is 13 amino acids. The CDR3 protein is CASSQTRGVLLFF. Here the CDR3 DNA reads TGTGCCAGCAGCCAAACACGGGGGGTTTTGCTGTTTTTT.

The V call is TRBV6-6, the J call TRBJ2-5; a possible D gene is TRBD2 (5 bases). The CDR3 contains 14 residues. V lost 8 bases to trimming and J lost 4 bases, with 17 bases between them. Germline values: CDR1 MNHNY, CDR2 SVGAGI (reference sequence). The CDR3 coding sequence is TGTGCCAGCGGTATAGGAGGAGGTAGAGAGACCCAGTACTTC. It is translated as CASGIGGGRETQYF.

V and J are TRBV6-1 and TRBJ1-2, with a weak D call TRBD1 (5 bases). Trimming took 2 bases from V and 6 from J, leaving 13 bases between them. The length of the CDR3 is 14 residues. Germline CDR1 MNHNS, CDR2 SASEGT. The CDR3 DNA is TGTGCCAGCAGTGAAACAGGCATGTGGGATGGCTACACCTTC. This encodes CASSETGMWDGYTF.

CDR3 sequence: CASRDHSEQYF. In DNA, the CDR3 is TGTGCCAGCAGGGATCACTCGGAGCAGTACTTC. The chain uses TRBV2 and TRBJ2-7; D is ambiguous. This CDR3 region has 11 residues. The V gene's germline CDR1 is SNHLY and CDR2 FYNNEI. V gave up 6 bases and J gave up 7 bases, with 10 bases separating them.

This clone was recorded many times. V is TRBV25-1 and J is TRBJ2-1; 9 bases fit TRBD2. The germline CDR1 and CDR2 sequences are MGHDK and SYGVNS. Trimming removed 5 bases from V and 5 bases from J; junction bases left unmatched: 13. The CDR3 is made up of 17 amino acids. The CDR3 protein is CASSRPRSGSPDNEQFF. Here the CDR3 DNA reads TGTGCCAGCAGTCGACCACGTAGCGGGAGCCCCGACAATGAGCAGTTCTTC.

The sample holds one count of this clone. The chain joins TRBV28 to TRBJ2-5; TRBD2 is a possible D gene (6 bases). The CDR3 contains 14 residues. Germline V gives CDR1 MDHEN, CDR2 SYDVKM. Trimming removed 4 bases at V and 5 bases at J, with 14 bases between. The chain's CDR3 is CASSSPGGRETQYF. The DNA of the CDR3 is TGTGCCAGCAGTTCCCCCGGAGGGCGGGAGACCCAGTACTTC.

This chain connects TRBV2 to TRBJ1-1; no reliable D call. The CDR3 consists of 15 residues. Trimming stripped 2 bases from V and 1 base from J, with 11 bases between. CDR1 is SNHLY and CDR2 is FYNNEI in the germline V gene. The CDR3 region is CASSEWGGENTEAFF. CDR3 coding DNA: TGTGCCAGCAGTGAATGGGGAGGTGAGAACACTGAAGCTTTCTTT.

The chain has TRBV5-1 and TRBJ2-6, with TRBD2 matching 10 bases. With V trimmed by 0 bases and J by 0 bases, 12 bases remained unmatched. The CDR3 is 21 amino acids. Germline lookup yields CDR1 SGHRS and CDR2 YFSETQ. In DNA, the CDR3 is TGCGCCAGCAGCTTGGACAGTACTAGCGGGGCCGTAAGCTCTGGGGCCAACGTCCTGACTTTC. The encoded protein is CASSLDSTSGAVSSGANVLTF.

The chain combines TRBV28 with TRBJ2-2, with a weak D call TRBD2 (5 bases). Between the trimmed V and J ends, which lost 2 bases and 2 bases, there was a span of 15 bases. Germline V gene lookup returns CDR1 MDHEN and CDR2 SYDVKM. The CDR3 runs 17 residues. The CDR3 bases are TGTGCCAGCAGTTTACCCGGTCGAGGGAGAAACACCGGGGAGCTGTTTTTT. Protein: CASSLPGRGRNTGELFF.

The gene calls are TRBV5-4 and TRBJ2-3; possible D gene TRBD1, 5 bases. Per germline, CDR1 SGHNT and CDR2 YYREEE (reference sequence). V was trimmed by 0 bases and J by 4 bases, leaving 9 bases between them. This CDR3 region has 14 residues. The CDR3 nucleotides read TGTGCCAGCAGCTTGGCTTTCAGGGCAGATACGCAGTATTTT. This encodes CASSLAFRADTQYF.

This clone was seen a handful of times. The J gene is TRBJ2-1, the V gene TRBV25-1; D possibly corresponds to TRBD1 (5 bases). Germline CDR1 is MGHDK and CDR2 is SYGVNS. Trimming removed 2 bases at V and 5 bases at J, with 13 bases between. The CDR3 sequence is 15 residues long. The DNA for the CDR3 is TGTGCCAGCAGTGAAGAAGGGGCCGGCCACAATGAGCAGTTCTTC. Its translation is CASSEEGAGHNEQFF.

V gene TRBV19 combines with J gene TRBJ1-5; 7 bases line up with TRBD1. V lost 6 bases and J lost 7; bases outside the gene matches: 6. The CDR3 is 13 residues long. Germline values: CDR1 LNHDA, CDR2 SQIVND (reference sequence). The CDR3 bases are TGTGCCAGTAGCGGGACAGAAATACAGCCCCAGCATTTT. Translated: CASSGTEIQPQHF.

The chain carries TRBV29-1 and TRBJ2-3; D unresolved. V was clipped by 3 bases and J by 6 bases, with 13 bases between them. Germline lookup yields CDR1 SQVTM and CDR2 ANQGSEA. CDR3 length: 13 residues. In DNA, the CDR3 is TGCAGCGTTGATTTGGGTCCCCTTGATACGCAGTATTTT. Translation: CSVDLGPLDTQYF.

The chain couples TRBV6-1 to TRBJ2-7; 11 bases line up with TRBD2. The J segment lost 2 bases and the V segment lost 4 bases, leaving 4 bases of the junction unmatched. The CDR3 is made up of 15 amino acids. Germline CDR1 reads MNHNS; CDR2 reads SASEGT. The CDR3 spells CASSVGLAVAYEQYF. The CDR3 DNA follows: TGTGCCAGCAGTGTGGGACTAGCGGTAGCCTACGAGCAGTACTTC.

The genes are TRBV6-1 and TRBJ2-5; no clear D. V dropped 6 bases and J dropped 5 bases, with 7 bases sitting between them. This CDR3 spans 11 amino acids. Germline CDR1 is MNHNS and CDR2 is SASEGT. The CDR3 here is CASRKTETQYF. The CDR3 nucleotides read TGTGCCAGCAGAAAGACGGAGACCCAGTACTTC.

The table lists this clone with a few counts. The genes are TRBV5-6 and TRBJ2-3, with TRBD2 matching 7 bases. The CDR3 spans 15 residues. The V gene end was trimmed by 4 bases and the J gene end by 2 bases; junction bases not matched to a gene: 7. CDR1 is SGHDT and CDR2 is YYEEEE in the germline V gene. The CDR3 nucleotides read TGTGCCAGCAGCCGACTAGCCATTTCCACAGATACGCAGTATTTT. Encoded protein: CASSRLAISTDTQYF.

The rearrangement uses TRBV7-7 and TRBJ2-1; 10 positions match TRBD2. The CDR3 is 15 residues long. Trimming removed 5 bases from V and 6 bases from J; junction bases left unmatched: 7. The germline gives CDR1 SSHAT, CDR2 FNYEAQ (reference sequence). This CDR3 reads CASSLGLAGVNEQFF. CDR3 coding DNA: TGTGCCAGCAGCCTCGGGCTAGCGGGAGTCAATGAGCAGTTCTTC. Variable domain in full (rest from reference TRBV7-7 and TRBJ2-1): GAGVSQSPRYKVTKRGQDVTLRCDPISSHATLYWYQQALGQGPEFLTYFNYEAQPDKSGLPSDRFSAERPEGSISTLTIQRTEQRDSAMYRCASSLGLAGVNEQFFGPGTRLTVL.